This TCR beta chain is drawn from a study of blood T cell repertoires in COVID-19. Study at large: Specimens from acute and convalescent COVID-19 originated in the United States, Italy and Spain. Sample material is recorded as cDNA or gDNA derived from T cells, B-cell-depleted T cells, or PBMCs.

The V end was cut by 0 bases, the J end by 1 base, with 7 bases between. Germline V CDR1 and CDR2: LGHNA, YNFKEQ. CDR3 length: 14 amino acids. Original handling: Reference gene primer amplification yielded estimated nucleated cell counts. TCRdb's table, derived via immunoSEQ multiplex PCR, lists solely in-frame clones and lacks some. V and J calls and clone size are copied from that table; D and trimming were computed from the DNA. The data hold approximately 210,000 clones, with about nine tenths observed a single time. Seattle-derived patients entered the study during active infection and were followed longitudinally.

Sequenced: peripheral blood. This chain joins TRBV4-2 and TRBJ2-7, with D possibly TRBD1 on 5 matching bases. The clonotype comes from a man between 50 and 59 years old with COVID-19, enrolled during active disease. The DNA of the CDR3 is TGTGCCAGCAGCCAAGACAGGACATCCTACGAGCAGTACTTC. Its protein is CASSQDRTSYEQYF.